The 32 T cell receptor beta chains listed next were all sequenced from one sample in a study of shared clonotypes between healthy human individuals. The method was immunoSEQ multiplex PCR; TCRdb's version includes in-frame clones alone and lacks a portion of them. The sample yields about 1 million clones, about three quarters seen once. Sequenced input: memory CD4+ T cells sorted from blood. Described subset: CD45RA-negative fraction. These receptors all stem from a man aged 18 to 35 in good health.

This chain links TRBV28 with TRBJ2-3; 7 bases are shared with TRBD1. The CDR3 is 14 residues long. Germline V gene data show CDR1 as MDHEN and CDR2 as SYDVKM. After removal of 3 bases from V and 6 bases from J, the junction contained 6 bases not matched to a gene. CDR3 in amino acids: CASSFGQDPDTQYF. The DNA of the CDR3 is TGTGCCAGCAGTTTTGGACAGGACCCGGATACGCAGTATTTT.

This chain connects TRBV6-5 to TRBJ2-5; 12 bases are shared with TRBD2. V trimming: 5 bases; J trimming: 7 bases; junction bases outside the gene matches: 8. This CDR3 contains 15 residues. Per the germline V gene, CDR1 is MNHEY and CDR2 is SVGAGI. The CDR3 spells CASSLAGGRMGTQYF. The CDR3 nucleotides are TGTGCCAGCAGTCTAGCGGGAGGGCGGATGGGGACCCAGTACTTC.

This clone was counted only a few times. The chain carries TRBV7-8 and TRBJ2-1, with 8 bases that match TRBD2. Germline V gene sequence: CDR1 SGHVS, CDR2 FQNEAQ. The length of the CDR3 is 15 residues. The ends lost 3 bases at V and 6 bases at J; junction bases unmatched: 7. The CDR3 sequence: CASSFSGTSINEQFF. The CDR3 DNA is TGTGCCAGCAGCTTTTCCGGGACTAGTATCAATGAGCAGTTCTTC.

V gene TRBV15 combines with J gene TRBJ2-3; 10 bases are shared with TRBD2. Germline assignment: CDR1 LNHNV and CDR2 YYDKDF (reference sequence). This CDR3 contains 13 residues. V lost 7 bases, J lost 6 bases, and 4 bases stayed unmatched. CDR3 nucleotide sequence: TGTGCCACCACCAAAGCGGGGGGGGATACGCAGTATTTT. Protein product: CATTKAGGDTQYF.

The J gene is TRBJ1-2, the V gene TRBV6-1; 8 bases line up with TRBD1. CDR1 and CDR2 from the germline V gene are MNHNS and SASEGT. The length of the CDR3 is 15 residues. J lost 5 bases, V lost 8 bases, and 13 bases had no gene match. This chain's CDR3 is CASRNLEGQVYGYTF. Here the CDR3 DNA reads TGTGCCAGCCGAAATCTAGAGGGACAGGTATATGGCTACACCTTC.

This clone was counted only a few times. The chain has TRBV2 and TRBJ1-1; a possible D gene is TRBD1 (6 bases). V gave up 0 bases and J gave up 4 bases, with 12 bases separating them. The CDR3 sequence is 15 residues long. The V gene's germline CDR1 is SNHLY and CDR2 FYNNEI. The CDR3 protein is CASSEAGGGVTEAFF. For the CDR3, the DNA is TGTGCCAGCAGTGAAGCTGGAGGGGGAGTCACTGAAGCTTTCTTT.

J is TRBJ2-5 and V is TRBV10-2, with TRBD2 matching over 7 bases. CDR3 length: 12 amino acids. Germline trimming cut 8 bases from V and 4 bases from J; bases unmatched to any gene: 4. CDR1 is WSHSY, CDR2 SAAADI, per germline. The CDR3 region has the DNA TGCGCCAGCGGGACTAACGGAGAGACCCAGTACTTC. Its protein product is CASGTNGETQYF.

This clone has only one observation. A read error is the likely source, as a far larger clone sits one nucleotide away. This chain connects TRBV5-6 to TRBJ1-1; TRBD1 might be the D (5 bases). Germline V gene lookup returns CDR1 SGHDT and CDR2 YYEEEE. Between the trimmed V and J ends, which lost 5 bases and 0 bases, there was a span of 14 bases. The CDR3 covers 15 residues. In DNA, the CDR3 is TGTGCCAGCAGTCCCTATGGGACGGTGAACACTGAAGCTTTCTTT. Encoded protein: CASSPYGTVNTEAFF.

The V call is TRBV4-2, the J call TRBJ2-1, with 8 nucleotides matching TRBD2. Per germline, CDR1 LGHNA and CDR2 YNFKEQ. CDR3 size: 16 residues. The trim removed 0 bases at V and 7 bases at J, leaving 8 bases unmatched. In DNA, the CDR3 is TGTGCCAGCAGCCAAGATGGGACTAGGAACAGAAATGAGCAGTTCTTC. Translated: CASSQDGTRNRNEQFF.

The rearrangement uses TRBV7-9 and TRBJ1-1, with D perhaps matching TRBD1 (6 bases). Germline V gene sequence: CDR1 SEHNR, CDR2 FQNEAQ (reference sequence). V shed 1 base and J shed 1 base, with 10 bases lying between them. The CDR3 spans 15 residues. CDR3 loop: CASSLEGGPNTEAFF. As DNA, the CDR3 is TGTGCCAGCAGCTTAGAGGGGGGGCCGAACACTGAAGCTTTCTTT.

This rearrangement joins TRBV19 to TRBJ1-5; the match to TRBD1 covers 9 bases. Per the germline V gene, CDR1 is LNHDA and CDR2 is SQIVND (reference sequence). The CDR3 length is 16 residues. V shed 4 bases and J 3 bases; nucleotides not matched to a gene: 7. The CDR3 bases are TGTGCCAGTAGTACTCATGGACAGGGGCCCAATCAGCCCCAGCATTTT. This codes for CASSTHGQGPNQPQHF.

This sequence joins TRBV5-6 and TRBJ2-2; 9 nucleotides align to TRBD1. CDR1 is SGHDT and CDR2 is YYEEEE in the germline V gene. The CDR3 covers 17 residues. The V segment lost 4 bases and the J segment 5 bases; nucleotides outside the gene matches: 12. The CDR3 nucleotides read TGTGCCAGCAGCGGGGGCACAGGGGGCAGAAGGACCGGGGAGCTGTTTTTT. Translation: CASSGGTGGRRTGELFF.

The V and J genes are TRBV5-1 and TRBJ2-2; D might be TRBD2 (6 bases). Germline V gene sequence: CDR1 SGHRS, CDR2 YFSETQ. V was trimmed by 0 bases and J by 8 bases, leaving 14 bases between them. There are 15 residues in the CDR3. The CDR3 region is CASSLGGTFIGELFF. In nucleotides, the CDR3 is TGCGCCAGCAGCTTGGGCGGGACCTTTATAGGGGAGCTGTTTTTT.

This clone has more than one count but fewer than ten. This sample includes further DNA sequences coding for the same CDR3. The chain carries TRBV10-3 and TRBJ2-2, with D unclear. The CDR3 is 14 residues long. Germline CDR1 ENHRY, CDR2 SYGVKD. With 2 bases removed from V and 1 base from J, the gap between germline ends came to 5 bases. Here the CDR3 DNA reads TGTGCCATCAGTGAGGGGCTGAACACCGGGGAGCTGTTTTTT. As protein: CAISEGLNTGELFF.

This rearrangement joins TRBV5-1 to TRBJ2-3; perhaps TRBD2 as D (6 bases). Germline CDR1 is SGHRS and CDR2 is YFSETQ. There are 16 residues in the CDR3. Trimming took 4 bases from V and 2 from J, leaving 17 bases between them. The CDR3 spells CASSVGVSGVTDTQYF. Written as DNA, the CDR3 is TGCGCCAGCAGCGTGGGGGTTAGCGGAGTCACAGATACGCAGTATTTT. The complete variable domain, with remaining parts taken from reference TRBV5-1 and TRBJ2-3, reads KAGVTQTPRYLIKTRGQQVTLSCSPISGHRSVSWYQQTPGQGLQFLFEYFSETQRNKGNFPGRFSGRQFSNSRSEMNVSTLELGDSALYLCASSVGVSGVTDTQYFGPGTRLTVL.

V is TRBV7-3 and J is TRBJ2-7; D gene unclear. V lost 2 bases and J 4 bases, leaving 9 bases between the germline ends. Germline CDR1 and CDR2: SGHTA and FQGTGA. CDR3 length: 13 amino acids. The CDR3 spells CASSLSVGYEQYF. The CDR3 DNA reads TGTGCCAGCAGCTTATCAGTCGGATACGAGCAGTACTTC.

The chain has TRBV11-2 and TRBJ1-3; D uncertain. Germline assignment: CDR1 SGHAT and CDR2 FQNNGV. This CDR3 is 15 amino acids long. Trimming stripped 1 base from V and 0 bases from J, with 7 bases between. CDR3: CASSLVTLSGNTIYF. CDR3 DNA sequence: TGTGCCAGCAGCTTAGTGACTCTCTCTGGAAACACCATATATTTT.

The chain uses TRBV7-9 and TRBJ2-7; D perhaps matches TRBD2 (6 bases). Germline assignment: CDR1 SEHNR and CDR2 FQNEAQ (reference sequence). V lost 5 bases and J lost 2, with 13 bases in between. The CDR3 sequence is 14 residues long. CDR3 loop: CASSRTGGAYEQYF. CDR3 nucleotides: TGTGCCAGCAGCCGCACGGGCGGGGCCTACGAGCAGTACTTC. The full variable domain, completed using reference TRBV7-9 and TRBJ2-7, is DTGVSQNPRHKITKRGQNVTFRCDPISEHNRLYWYRQTLGQGPEFLTYFQNEAQLEKSRLLSDRFSAERPKGSFSTLEIQRTEQGDSAMYLCASSRTGGAYEQYFGPGTRLTVT.

The rearrangement links TRBV9 to TRBJ2-3; unclear D gene. V was clipped by 0 bases and J by 2 bases, with 10 bases between them. The CDR3 runs 15 residues. CDR1 is SGDLS and CDR2 is YYNGEE in the germline V gene. CDR3 nucleotides: TGTGCCAGCAGCGTAGTGGACCTCCTCACAGATACGCAGTATTTT. It yields the protein CASSVVDLLTDTQYF.

CDR3 amino acids: CASSYDSNQPQHF. In DNA, the CDR3 is TGCGCCAGCAGCTACGATAGCAATCAGCCCCAGCATTTT. V and J are TRBV5-1 and TRBJ1-5; no firm D call. The CDR3 covers 13 residues. CDR1 and CDR2 from the germline V gene are SGHRS and YFSETQ. Trimming cost V 3 bases and J 0 bases, with 4 bases left between them.

The chain joins TRBV7-9 to TRBJ2-7, with 11 bases that match TRBD1. J gave up 3 bases and V 1 base, and 2 bases lay outside the gene matches. Germline values: CDR1 SEHNR, CDR2 FQNEAQ (reference sequence). The length of the CDR3 is 15 residues. The CDR3 DNA is TGTGCCAGCAGCTTAGATGGGACAGGGGGCTACGAGCAGTACTTC. It encodes CASSLDGTGGYEQYF.

The V call is TRBV11-2, the J call TRBJ2-5; 8 nucleotides match TRBD2. Unmatched junction bases numbered 13, after V lost 6 bases and J lost 7 bases. The CDR3 sequence is 15 residues long. The germline gives CDR1 SGHAT, CDR2 FQNNGV. CDR3 residues: CASRLAGHNRWTQYF. CDR3 bases: TGTGCCAGCAGGCTAGCGGGCCACAACAGGTGGACCCAGTACTTC. Filled out from reference TRBV11-2 and TRBJ2-5, the complete variable domain reads EAGVAQSPRYKIIEKRQSVAFWCNPISGHATLYWYQQILGQGPKLLIQFQNNGVVDDSQLPKDRFSAERLKGVDSTLKIQPAKLEDSAVYLCASRLAGHNRWTQYFGPGTRLLVL.

This chain links TRBV28 with TRBJ1-4, with D unclear. V shed 5 bases and J shed 0 bases, with 16 bases lying between them. The CDR3 consists of 17 residues. Germline V gene data show CDR1 as MDHEN and CDR2 as SYDVKM. CDR3 DNA sequence: TGTGCCAGCAGTGGGTATTCCGTTTATGCAACTAATGAAAAACTGTTTTTT. It codes for CASSGYSVYATNEKLFF.

The chain recombines TRBV28 with TRBJ2-6, with a tentative D call TRBD2 (6 bases). CDR3 length: 17 amino acids. Germline CDR1 is MDHEN and CDR2 is SYDVKM. Trimming pared 5 bases from V and 0 bases from J, leaving 14 bases between. The CDR3 bases are TGTGCCAGCAGTCCCGGGGGTGTTTACTCTGGGGCCAACGTCCTGACTTTC. Protein sequence: CASSPGGVYSGANVLTF.

There are many counts of this clone. The sample has other DNA sequences that encode this CDR3 too. This chain connects TRBV27 to TRBJ1-5; a weak D match, TRBD1 (5 bases). CDR3 length equals 13 residues. Germline CDR1 reads MNHEY; CDR2 reads SMNVEV (reference sequence). Deletions cut 7 bases from V and 6 bases from J, with 13 bases between. CDR3: CASTAQRGQPQHF. The CDR3 DNA sequence: TGTGCCAGCACCGCGCAGAGGGGTCAGCCCCAGCATTTT.

V gene TRBV5-4 combines with J gene TRBJ2-1; 8 positions match TRBD2. The CDR3 is 12 residues long. Trimming removed 2 bases from V and 14 bases from J; junction bases left unmatched: 6. Looked up from germline, CDR1 is SGHNT and CDR2 is YYREEE (reference sequence). CDR3 sequence: CASSLPGLGEFF. The CDR3 nucleotides are TGTGCCAGCAGCTTACCGGGACTAGGTGAGTTCTTC.

Turning to this clone: Other nucleotide sequences from this sample produce the same CDR3. The chain carries TRBV9 and TRBJ2-5; 7 bases line up with TRBD2. Per germline, CDR1 SGDLS and CDR2 YYNGEE. J lost 1 base, V lost 0 bases, and 3 bases had no gene match. The CDR3 length is 15 residues. The CDR3 is CASSVAAGPQETQYF. Here the CDR3 DNA reads TGTGCCAGCAGCGTAGCAGCGGGGCCCCAAGAGACCCAGTACTTC. Variable domain in full (rest from reference TRBV9 and TRBJ2-5): DSGVTQTPKHLITATGQRVTLRCSPRSGDLSVYWYQQSLDQGLQFLIQYYNGEERAKGNILERFSAQQFPDLHSELNLSSLELGDSALYFCASSVAAGPQETQYFGPGTRLLVL.

The chain employs TRBV7-2 and TRBJ1-4, with D maybe TRBD1 (6 bases). V lost 5 bases and J lost 8, with 18 bases in between. This CDR3 has 15 residues. Per germline, CDR1 SGHTA and CDR2 FQGNSA. CDR3 protein: CASSPSTGTREKLFF. DNA of the CDR3: TGTGCCAGCAGCCCGTCGACGGGGACAAGGGAAAAACTGTTTTTT.

This chain uses TRBV30 with TRBJ2-3; D unresolved. The V and J ends lost 2 bases and 4 bases respectively, with 4 bases between them. Germline lookup yields CDR1 GTSNPN and CDR2 SVGIG (reference sequence). This CDR3 has 11 residues. The DNA of the CDR3 is TGTGCCTGGAGTCGGCCAGATACGCAGTATTTT. Translating it yields CAWSRPDTQYF.

This clone was observed a few times. This chain connects TRBV12-5 to TRBJ2-7; 7 positions match TRBD1. The CDR3 consists of 15 residues. With V trimmed by 3 bases and J by 2 bases, 7 bases remained unmatched. Germline V gene lookup returns CDR1 LGHNT and CDR2 FRNRAP. The CDR3 DNA sequence: TGTGCTAGTGGTTTCAACCAGGGGGTGCCCTACGAGCAGTACTTC. Its protein product is CASGFNQGVPYEQYF.

J is TRBJ2-2 and V is TRBV19, with D unclear. V was clipped by 3 bases and J by 1 base, with 6 bases between them. Per the germline V gene, CDR1 is LNHDA and CDR2 is SQIVND (reference sequence). The CDR3 is 14 amino acids. CDR3 sequence (DNA): TGTGCCAGTAGTATGGACGGGAACACCGGGGAGCTGTTTTTT. This encodes CASSMDGNTGELFF. The full variable domain, in which reference TRBV19 and TRBJ2-2 provide the parts outside the CDR3, is DGGITQSPKYLFRKEGQNVTLSCEQNLNHDAMYWYRQDPGQGLRLIYYSQIVNDFQKGDIAEGYSVSREKKESFPLTVTSAQKNPTAFYLCASSMDGNTGELFFGEGSRLTVL.

The chain carries TRBV25-1 and TRBJ2-7; TRBD2 might be the D (6 bases). CDR3 size: 15 residues. V lost 2 bases and J 2 bases, leaving 13 bases between the germline ends. The germline V gene encodes CDR1 MGHDK and CDR2 SYGVNS. The CDR3 protein is CASSEEVSGTYEQYF. DNA for the CDR3: TGTGCCAGCAGTGAAGAGGTTAGCGGAACCTACGAGCAGTACTTC.